This T cell receptor beta chain was profiled in a study of T cells after yellow fever vaccination. This CDR3 comprises 14 residues. V lost 4 bases and J lost 3; bases outside the gene matches: 6. CDR1 is SGHRS, CDR2 YFSETQ, per germline. General study points: Reappearing after the booster were most of the clones from primary vaccination (96% CD4, approximately 86% CD8).

This clonotype was recorded a few times. No antigen is known for it. One entry per CDR3 protein results from TCRdb running MiXCR on the 5' RACE reads. The table shows around 320,000 distinct CDR3 sequences, with roughly 10% occurring only once. The receptor was derived from a young man who received the YFV17D yellow fever vaccine. The chain carries TRBV5-1 and TRBJ2-5; 7 nucleotides align to TRBD1. Sequencing used CD4+ T cells sorted from PBMCs, obtained 45 days after the yellow fever booster vaccination. CDR3 in DNA: TGCGCCAGCAGCCCGAGGACAGGCGAAGAGACCCAGTACTTC. Its translation is CASSPRTGEETQYF.